The clone carrying this TCR beta chain appeared a few times. No antigen is known for it. The source of the sample is a study of cytomegalovirus exposure and HLA in healthy donors. Looking at the study overall: Of about 390 genotyped donors, roughly 81% grouped in the Caucasian-associated ancestry cluster.

The PCR was carried out with 60 Vbeta primers and 13 Jbeta primers. Profiled with immunoSEQ multiplex PCR; TCRdb holds only in-frame clones, not every one. This table holds under 200,000 clones, 75% to 80% found once. Germline V gene data show CDR1 as PRHDT and CDR2 as FYEKMQ (reference sequence). With 5 bases clipped from V and 3 bases from J, the junction kept 10 bases outside the gene matches. There are 16 residues in the CDR3. Study conclusions and caveats: Immune exposure information comprised only CMV serostatus. Indistinguishable V segments, including TRBV6-2 and TRBV6-3, were excluded. In vitro, three CMV-associated chains proved specific for CMV antigens.

V usage is TRBV13 and J usage is TRBJ2-7; 10 positions agree with TRBD2. The sequence was obtained from a woman between 35 and 50 years old in good health and CMV-seropositive. Input material: PBMCs. The CDR3 DNA follows: TGTGCCAGCAGCCCAGGGGGGACTAGCGCATACTACGAGCAGTACTTC. Translation: CASSPGGTSAYYEQYF.